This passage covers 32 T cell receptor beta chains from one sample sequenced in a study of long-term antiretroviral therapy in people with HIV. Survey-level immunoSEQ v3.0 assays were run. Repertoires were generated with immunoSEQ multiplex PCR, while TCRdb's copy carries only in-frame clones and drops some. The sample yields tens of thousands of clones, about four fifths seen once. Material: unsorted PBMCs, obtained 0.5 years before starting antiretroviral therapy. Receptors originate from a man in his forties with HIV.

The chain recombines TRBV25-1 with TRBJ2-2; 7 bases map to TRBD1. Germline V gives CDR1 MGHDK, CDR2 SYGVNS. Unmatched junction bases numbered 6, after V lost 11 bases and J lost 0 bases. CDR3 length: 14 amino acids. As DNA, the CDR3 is TGTGCCTGCAAAGGGACAGCGAACACCGGGGAGCTGTTTTTT. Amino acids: CACKGTANTGELFF.

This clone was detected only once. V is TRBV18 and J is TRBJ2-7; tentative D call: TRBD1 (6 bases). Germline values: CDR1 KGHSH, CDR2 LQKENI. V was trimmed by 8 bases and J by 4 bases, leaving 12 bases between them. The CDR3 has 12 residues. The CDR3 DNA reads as TGTGCCAGCGGAGGACAGACGTACGAGCAGTACTTC. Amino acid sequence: CASGGQTYEQYF.

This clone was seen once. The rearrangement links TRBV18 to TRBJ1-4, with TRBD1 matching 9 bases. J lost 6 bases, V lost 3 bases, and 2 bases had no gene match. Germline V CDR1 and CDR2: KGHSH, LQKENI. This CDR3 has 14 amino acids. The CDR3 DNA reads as TGTGCCAGCTCACCCGGGACAGGGTATGAAAAACTGTTTTTT. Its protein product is CASSPGTGYEKLFF.

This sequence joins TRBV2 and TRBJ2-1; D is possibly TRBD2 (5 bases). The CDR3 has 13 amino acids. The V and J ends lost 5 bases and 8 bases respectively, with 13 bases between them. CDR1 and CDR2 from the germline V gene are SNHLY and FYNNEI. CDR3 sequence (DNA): TGTGCCAGCAGTAAATGGAGGAGCGATGAGCAGTTCTTC. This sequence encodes CASSKWRSDEQFF.

The CDR3 reads CASSPPGQGTNEKLFF. CDR3 DNA sequence: TGTGCCAGCAGCCCCCCTGGGCAGGGAACTAATGAAAAACTGTTTTTT. The gene calls are TRBV9 and TRBJ1-4; D possibly corresponds to TRBD1 (5 bases). The CDR3 sequence is 16 residues long. V was pared by 4 bases and J by 1 base, with 14 bases between. Germline CDR1 reads SGDLS; CDR2 reads YYNGEE.

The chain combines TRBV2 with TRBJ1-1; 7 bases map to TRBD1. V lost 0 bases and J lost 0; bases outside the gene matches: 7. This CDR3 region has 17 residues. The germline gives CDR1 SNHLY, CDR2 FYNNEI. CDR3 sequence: CASSEAPRDSVNTEAFF. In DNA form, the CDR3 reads TGTGCCAGCAGTGAAGCACCGCGGGACAGTGTGAACACTGAAGCTTTCTTT.

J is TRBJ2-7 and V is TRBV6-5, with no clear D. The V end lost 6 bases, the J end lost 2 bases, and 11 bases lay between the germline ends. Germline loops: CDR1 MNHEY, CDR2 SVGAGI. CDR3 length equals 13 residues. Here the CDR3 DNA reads TGTGCCAGCAGCGGAACGGACCCCTACGAGCAGTACTTC. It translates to CASSGTDPYEQYF.

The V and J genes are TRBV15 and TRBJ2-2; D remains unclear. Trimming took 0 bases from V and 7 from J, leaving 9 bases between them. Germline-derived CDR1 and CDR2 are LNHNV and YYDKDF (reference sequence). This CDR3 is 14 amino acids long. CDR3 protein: CATSRETLSGELFF. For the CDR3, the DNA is TGTGCCACCAGCAGAGAAACGCTCAGCGGGGAGCTGTTTTTT.

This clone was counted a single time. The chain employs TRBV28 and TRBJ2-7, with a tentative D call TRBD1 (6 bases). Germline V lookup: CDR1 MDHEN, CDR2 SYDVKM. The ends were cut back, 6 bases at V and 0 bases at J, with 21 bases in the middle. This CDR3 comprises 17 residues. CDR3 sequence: CASSYVNRVGSSYEQYF. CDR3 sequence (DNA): TGTGCCAGCAGCTACGTAAACAGGGTAGGGTCCTCCTACGAGCAGTACTTC.

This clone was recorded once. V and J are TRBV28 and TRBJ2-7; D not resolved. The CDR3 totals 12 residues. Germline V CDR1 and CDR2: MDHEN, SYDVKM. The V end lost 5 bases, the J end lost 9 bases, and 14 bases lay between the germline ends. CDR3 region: CASSPYAPGQYF. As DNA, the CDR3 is TGTGCCAGCAGTCCTTACGCACCCGGGCAGTACTTC.

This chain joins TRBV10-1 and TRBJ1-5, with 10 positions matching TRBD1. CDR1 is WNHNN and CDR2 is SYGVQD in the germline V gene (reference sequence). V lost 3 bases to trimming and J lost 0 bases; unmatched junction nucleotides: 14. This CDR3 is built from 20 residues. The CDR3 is CASSDVGTGARGYSNQPQHF. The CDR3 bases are TGCGCCAGCAGTGACGTGGGGACAGGGGCCCGGGGTTATAGCAATCAGCCCCAGCATTTT.

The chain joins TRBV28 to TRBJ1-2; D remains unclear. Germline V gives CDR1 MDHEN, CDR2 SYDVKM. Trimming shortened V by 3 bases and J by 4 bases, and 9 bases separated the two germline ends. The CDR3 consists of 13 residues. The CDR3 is CASSLGALYGYTF. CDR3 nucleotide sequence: TGTGCCAGCAGTTTGGGAGCTCTCTATGGCTACACCTTC.

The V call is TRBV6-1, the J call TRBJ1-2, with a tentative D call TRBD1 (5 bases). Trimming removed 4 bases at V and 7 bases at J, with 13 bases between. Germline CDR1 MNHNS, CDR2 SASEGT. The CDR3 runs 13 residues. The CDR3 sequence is CASSGEGRIGYTF. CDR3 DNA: TGTGCCAGCAGTGGAGAGGGGAGGATTGGCTACACCTTC.

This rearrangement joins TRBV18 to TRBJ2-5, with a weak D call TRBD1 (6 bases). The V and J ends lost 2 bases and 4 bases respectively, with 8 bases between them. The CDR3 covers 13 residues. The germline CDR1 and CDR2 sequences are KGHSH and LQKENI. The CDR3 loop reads CASSPGGGETQYF. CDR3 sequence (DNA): TGTGCCAGCTCACCAGGGGGCGGAGAGACCCAGTACTTC.

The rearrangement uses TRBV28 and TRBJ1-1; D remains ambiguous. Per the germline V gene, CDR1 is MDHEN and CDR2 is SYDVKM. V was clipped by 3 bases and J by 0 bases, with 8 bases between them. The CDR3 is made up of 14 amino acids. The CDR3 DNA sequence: TGTGCCAGCAGTTTTGGAGGGATGAACACTGAAGCTTTCTTT. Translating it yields CASSFGGMNTEAFF.

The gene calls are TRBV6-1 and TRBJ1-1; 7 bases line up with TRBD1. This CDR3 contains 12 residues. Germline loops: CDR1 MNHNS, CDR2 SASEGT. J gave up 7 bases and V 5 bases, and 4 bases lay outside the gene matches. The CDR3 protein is CASSKGQYEAFF. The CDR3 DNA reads TGTGCCAGCAGTAAGGGACAGTATGAAGCTTTCTTT.

CDR3 in amino acids: CASSLASNTGELFF. The CDR3 bases are TGTGCCAGCAGTTTGGCTAGCAACACCGGGGAGCTGTTTTTT. The chain recombines TRBV27 with TRBJ2-2; a possible D gene is TRBD2 (5 bases). The germline gives CDR1 MNHEY, CDR2 SMNVEV (reference sequence). Trimming left V 3 bases short and J 2 bases short, with 7 bases between. The CDR3 totals 14 residues.

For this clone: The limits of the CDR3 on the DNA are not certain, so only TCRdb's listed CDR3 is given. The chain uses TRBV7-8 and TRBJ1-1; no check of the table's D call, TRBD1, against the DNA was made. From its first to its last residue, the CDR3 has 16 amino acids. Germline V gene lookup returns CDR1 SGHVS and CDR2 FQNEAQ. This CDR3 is CASSWVGAGTGVGTFF.

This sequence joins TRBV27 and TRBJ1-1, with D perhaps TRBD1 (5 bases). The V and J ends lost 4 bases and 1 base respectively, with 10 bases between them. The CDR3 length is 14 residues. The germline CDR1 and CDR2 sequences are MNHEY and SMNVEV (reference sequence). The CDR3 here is CASSYYGQNTEAFF. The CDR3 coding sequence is TGTGCCAGCAGTTACTACGGACAGAACACTGAAGCTTTCTTT.

CDR3: CASSPGTTPTGELFF. CDR3 sequence (DNA): TGTGCCAGCAGCCCAGGGACTACCCCGACCGGGGAGCTGTTTTTT. The genes are TRBV7-9 and TRBJ2-2; 7 nucleotides align to TRBD2. Germline CDR1 SEHNR, CDR2 FQNEAQ (reference sequence). This CDR3 region has 15 residues. V shed 5 bases and J 5 bases; nucleotides not matched to a gene: 8. The variable domain in full, with the rest retrieved from reference TRBV7-9 and TRBJ2-2, is DTGVSQNPRHKITKRGQNVTFRCDPISEHNRLYWYRQTLGQGPEFLTYFQNEAQLEKSRLLSDRFSAERPKGSFSTLEIQRTEQGDSAMYLCASSPGTTPTGELFFGEGSRLTVL.

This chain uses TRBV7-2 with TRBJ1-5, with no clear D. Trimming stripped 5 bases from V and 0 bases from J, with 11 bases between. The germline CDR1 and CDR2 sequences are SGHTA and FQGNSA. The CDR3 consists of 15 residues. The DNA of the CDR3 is TGTGCCAGCAGCACAACAGCTTCTAGCAATCAGCCCCAGCATTTT. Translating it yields CASSTTASSNQPQHF.

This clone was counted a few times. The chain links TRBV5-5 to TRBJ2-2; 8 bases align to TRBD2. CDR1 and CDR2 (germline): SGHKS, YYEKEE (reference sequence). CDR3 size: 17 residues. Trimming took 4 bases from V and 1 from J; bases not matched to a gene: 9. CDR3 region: CASSTGWRGENTGELFF. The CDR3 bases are TGTGCCAGCAGCACTGGGTGGCGGGGGGAGAACACCGGGGAGCTGTTTTTT.

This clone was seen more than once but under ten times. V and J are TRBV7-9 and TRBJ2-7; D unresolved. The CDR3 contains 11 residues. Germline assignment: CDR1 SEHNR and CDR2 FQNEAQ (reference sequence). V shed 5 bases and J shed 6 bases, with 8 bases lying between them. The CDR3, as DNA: TGTGCCAGCAGCCAAGGAACCGAGCAGTACTTC. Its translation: CASSQGTEQYF.

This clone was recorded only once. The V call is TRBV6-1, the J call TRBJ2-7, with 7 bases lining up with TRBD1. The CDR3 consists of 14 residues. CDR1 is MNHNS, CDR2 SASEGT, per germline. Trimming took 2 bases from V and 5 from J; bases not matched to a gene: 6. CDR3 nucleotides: TGTGCCAGCAGTGAACGAGACAGGGTGGACGAGCAGTACTTC. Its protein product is CASSERDRVDEQYF.

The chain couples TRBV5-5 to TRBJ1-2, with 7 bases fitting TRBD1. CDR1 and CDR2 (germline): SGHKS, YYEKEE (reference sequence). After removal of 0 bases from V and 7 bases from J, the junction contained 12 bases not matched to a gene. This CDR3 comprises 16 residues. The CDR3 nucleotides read TGTGCCAGCAGCTTGGGTCTACTCGACAGGGTGGTTGGCTACACCTTC. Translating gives CASSLGLLDRVVGYTF.

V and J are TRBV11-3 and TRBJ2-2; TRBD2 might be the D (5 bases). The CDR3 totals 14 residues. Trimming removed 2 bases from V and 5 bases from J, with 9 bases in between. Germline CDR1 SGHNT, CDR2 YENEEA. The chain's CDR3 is CASSLNRGTGELFF. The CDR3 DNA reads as TGTGCCAGCAGCTTAAACAGAGGGACCGGGGAGCTGTTTTTT. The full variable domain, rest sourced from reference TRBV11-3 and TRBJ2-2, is EAGVVQSPRYKIIEKKQPVAFWCNPISGHNTLYWYLQNLGQGPELLIRYENEEAVDDSQLPKDRFSAERLKGVDSTLKIQPAELGDSAVYLCASSLNRGTGELFFGEGSRLTVL.

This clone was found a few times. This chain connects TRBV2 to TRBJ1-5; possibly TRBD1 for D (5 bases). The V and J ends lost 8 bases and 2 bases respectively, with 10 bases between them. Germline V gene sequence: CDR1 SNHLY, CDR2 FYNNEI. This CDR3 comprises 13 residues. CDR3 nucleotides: TGTGCCAGCCAGGGAGTAGGCAATCAGCCCCAGCATTTT. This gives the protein CASQGVGNQPQHF.

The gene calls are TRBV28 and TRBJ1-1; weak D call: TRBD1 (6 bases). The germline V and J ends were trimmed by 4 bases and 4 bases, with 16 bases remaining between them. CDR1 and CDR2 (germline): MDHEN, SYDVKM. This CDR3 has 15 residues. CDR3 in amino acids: CASSSQQGRVTEAFF. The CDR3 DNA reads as TGTGCCAGCAGTTCCCAACAGGGTCGCGTCACTGAAGCTTTCTTT.

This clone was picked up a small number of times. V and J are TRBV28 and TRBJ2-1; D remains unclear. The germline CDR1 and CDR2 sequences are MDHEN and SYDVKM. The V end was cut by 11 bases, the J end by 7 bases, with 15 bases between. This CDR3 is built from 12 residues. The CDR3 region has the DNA TGTGCCTCTCTTAATTGGGAAAATGAGCAGTTCTTC. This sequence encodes CASLNWENEQFF.

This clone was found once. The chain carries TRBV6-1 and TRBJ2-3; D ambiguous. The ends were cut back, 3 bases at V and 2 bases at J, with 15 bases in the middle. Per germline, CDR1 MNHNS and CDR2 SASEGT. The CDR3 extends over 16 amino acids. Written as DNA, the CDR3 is TGTGCCAGCAGTGAGAGTGGCTATACCCCCACAGATACGCAGTATTTT. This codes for CASSESGYTPTDTQYF.

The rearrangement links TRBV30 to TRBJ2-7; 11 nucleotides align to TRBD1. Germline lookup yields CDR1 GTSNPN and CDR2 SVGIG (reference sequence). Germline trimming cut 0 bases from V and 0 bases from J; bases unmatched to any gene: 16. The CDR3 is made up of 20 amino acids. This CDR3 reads CAWSVWAGTGGKKSSYEQYF. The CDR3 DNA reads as TGTGCCTGGAGTGTATGGGCCGGGACAGGGGGAAAGAAAAGCTCCTACGAGCAGTACTTC.

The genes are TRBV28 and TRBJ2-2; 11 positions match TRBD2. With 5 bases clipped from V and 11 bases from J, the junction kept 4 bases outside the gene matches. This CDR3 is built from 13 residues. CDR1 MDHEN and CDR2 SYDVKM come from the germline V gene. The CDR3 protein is CASSTSGGAELFF. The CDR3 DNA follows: TGTGCCAGCAGTACTAGCGGGGGCGCCGAGCTGTTTTTT.